The 23 T cell receptor beta chains below all came from one sample that was sequenced in a study of regulatory T cells in long-lasting Graves disease. Noted time point: newly diagnosed GD, antithyroid drugs for less than 3 months. The TCR library used RNA extracted from PBMCs. Arm-PCR with iRepertoire HTBI primers amplified the CDR3 regions for these TCR beta libraries. MiXCR was run by TCRdb on the multiplex PCR reads, yielding one entry per CDR3 protein. Among 400,000 to 500,000 distinct CDR3 sequences listed, 14% were seen once. A further study also used this sample, focusing on T cells in Graves' hyperthyroidism and ophthalmopathy.

The sequenced sample was peripheral blood mononuclear cells (PBMCs), obtained at new diagnosis, from a patient treated with antithyroid drugs. The receptors shown here come from a woman aged 45-65 years with Graves disease.

This clonotype was detected many times. The chain is built from TRBV2 and TRBJ2-3, with 8 bases matching TRBD2. V lost 7 bases to trimming and J lost 4 bases; unmatched junction nucleotides: 7. There are 14 residues in the CDR3. Germline CDR1 is SNHLY and CDR2 is FYNNEI. The DNA of the CDR3 is TGTGCCAGCAAACAGCGGGAGTCCCCAGATACGCAGTATTTT. This gives the protein CASKQRESPDTQYF.

This clonotype appeared a single time. The V and J genes are TRBV4-1 and TRBJ2-3; D not resolved. The length of the CDR3 is 15 residues. The germline V gene encodes CDR1 MGHRA and CDR2 YSYEKL. Trimming removed 3 bases at V and 5 bases at J, with 15 bases between. CDR3 nucleotides: TGCGCCAGCAGCCAGCCCGTTAACAACGGAGATACGCAGTATTTT. It yields the protein CASSQPVNNGDTQYF.

V usage is TRBV14 and J usage is TRBJ2-5; weak D call: TRBD2 (5 bases). V dropped 1 base and J dropped 5 bases, with 17 bases sitting between them. Germline lookup yields CDR1 SGHDN and CDR2 FVKESK. The CDR3 runs 16 residues. CDR3 amino acids: CASSQVGGSKVETQYF. CDR3 in DNA: TGTGCCAGCAGCCAAGTAGGCGGGTCCAAGGTGGAGACCCAGTACTTC.

The genes are TRBV2 and TRBJ1-6; D remains unclear. The germline CDR1 and CDR2 sequences are SNHLY and FYNNEI. Deletions cut 1 base from V and 0 bases from J, with 4 bases between. CDR3 length equals 15 residues. CDR3 loop: CASSEESSYNSPLHF. CDR3 DNA sequence: TGTGCCAGCAGTGAAGAGAGCTCCTATAATTCACCCCTCCACTTT.

This clonotype has ten or more counts. V is TRBV6-5 and J is TRBJ2-7; 9 bases are shared with TRBD1. The CDR3 has 18 amino acids. The V gene's germline CDR1 is MNHEY and CDR2 SVGAGI. V shed 0 bases and J 1 base; nucleotides not matched to a gene: 10. Written as DNA, the CDR3 is TGTGCCAGCAGTTACTCCGGGGTTAAGGACAGGGGATCCTACGAGCAGTACTTC. Its protein is CASSYSGVKDRGSYEQYF.

This clonotype was observed many times. The CDR3 DNA reads TGCAGCCAACGGACTAGCGGGCATGGCGATGAGCAGTTCTTC. It encodes CSQRTSGHGDEQFF. The chain has TRBV29-1 and TRBJ2-1; 11 bases agree with TRBD2. The CDR3 has 14 residues. Germline CDR1 and CDR2: SQVTM and ANQGSEA. The V segment lost 8 bases and the J segment 8 bases; nucleotides outside the gene matches: 11.

This clonotype showed up just once. The V gene is TRBV28, the J gene TRBJ2-5, with TRBD2 matching over 9 bases. V lost 7 bases and J lost 0; bases outside the gene matches: 9. There are 16 residues in the CDR3. Germline CDR1 and CDR2: MDHEN and SYDVKM. CDR3 sequence: CASTFAGGGYQETQYF. The DNA for the CDR3 is TGTGCCAGCACCTTCGCGGGAGGGGGGTACCAAGAGACCCAGTACTTC.

This clonotype was detected many times. The chain recombines TRBV3-1 with TRBJ2-7; a weak D match, TRBD1 (6 bases). Per the germline V gene, CDR1 is LGHDT and CDR2 is YNNKEL (reference sequence). CDR3 length: 13 residues. The germline V and J ends were trimmed by 1 base and 3 bases, with 7 bases remaining between them. The CDR3 sequence is CASSQVDSYEQYF. DNA for the CDR3: TGTGCCAGCAGCCAAGTGGACAGCTACGAGCAGTACTTC.

This clonotype was recorded at least ten times. J is TRBJ1-4 and V is TRBV10-3, with D hard to call. Trimming pared 2 bases from V and 0 bases from J, leaving 16 bases between. Per the germline V gene, CDR1 is ENHRY and CDR2 is SYGVKD. This CDR3 contains 18 residues. The CDR3 sequence is CAISETRTAHATNEKLFF. The CDR3 coding sequence is TGTGCCATCAGTGAGACCCGGACGGCTCATGCAACTAATGAAAAACTGTTTTTT.

The J gene is TRBJ1-6, the V gene TRBV18, with 9 bases matching TRBD1. Trimming removed 3 bases from V and 9 bases from J; junction bases left unmatched: 6. CDR1 KGHSH and CDR2 LQKENI come from the germline V gene. This CDR3 comprises 15 residues. CDR3 sequence reads: CASSPTQGAGSPLHF. The CDR3 nucleotides read TGTGCCAGCTCACCTACACAGGGGGCAGGTTCACCCCTCCACTTT.

This clonotype was counted many times. This chain links TRBV20-1 with TRBJ2-1; 7 bases line up with TRBD2. The CDR3 is 14 residues long. Trimming took 6 bases from V and 6 from J; bases not matched to a gene: 11. Looked up from germline, CDR1 is DFQATT and CDR2 is SNEGSKA (reference sequence). CDR3 coding DNA: TGCAGTGCCTCTGTGGGAGGGCCCGGCAATGAGCAGTTCTTC. It is translated as CSASVGGPGNEQFF.

This clonotype was recorded at least ten times. The chain carries TRBV29-1 and TRBJ2-1, with D possibly being TRBD1 (5 bases). CDR3 length: 14 residues. Trimming pared 6 bases from V and 4 bases from J, leaving 16 bases between. Germline V gene lookup returns CDR1 SQVTM and CDR2 ANQGSEA. The CDR3 DNA is TGCAGCGTCCTGTCAGGGCTGGGGTACAATGAGCAGTTCTTC. It is translated as CSVLSGLGYNEQFF.

Ten or more counts support this clonotype. The chain employs TRBV5-1 and TRBJ2-7; 10 nucleotides match TRBD1. This CDR3 spans 16 amino acids. Germline V gene sequence: CDR1 SGHRS, CDR2 YFSETQ. After removal of 4 bases from V and 2 bases from J, the junction contained 9 bases not matched to a gene. CDR3 protein: CASSESPGTGAYEQYF. The CDR3 nucleotides are TGCGCCAGCAGCGAATCACCCGGGACAGGGGCCTACGAGCAGTACTTC. Combining the CDR3 with reference TRBV5-1 and TRBJ2-7 gives the whole variable domain KAGVTQTPRYLIKTRGQQVTLSCSPISGHRSVSWYQQTPGQGLQFLFEYFSETQRNKGNFPGRFSGRQFSNSRSEMNVSTLELGDSALYLCASSESPGTGAYEQYFGPGTRLTVT.

This clonotype was seen repeatedly, ten times or more. The V call is TRBV28, the J call TRBJ1-6, with D unclear. Trimming left V 2 bases short and J 8 bases short, with 10 bases between. This CDR3 comprises 14 residues. CDR1 and CDR2 (germline): MDHEN, SYDVKM. The CDR3 is CASSLRRVYSPLHF. Written as DNA, the CDR3 is TGTGCCAGCAGTTTAAGGAGGGTTTATTCACCCCTCCACTTT.

J is TRBJ2-1 and V is TRBV10-3; 12 nucleotides agree with TRBD2. This CDR3 spans 16 amino acids. Unmatched junction bases numbered 5, after V lost 4 bases and J lost 4 bases. The germline V gene encodes CDR1 ENHRY and CDR2 SYGVKD. CDR3 nucleotides: TGTGCCATCAGTGGAGGACTAGCGGGACCGTACAATGAGCAGTTCTTC. Translation: CAISGGLAGPYNEQFF.

This clonotype was found a few times. The gene calls are TRBV18 and TRBJ2-2; 11 positions match TRBD2. Germline V lookup: CDR1 KGHSH, CDR2 LQKENI. The CDR3 runs 16 residues. Trimming removed 3 bases from V and 2 bases from J; junction bases left unmatched: 2. CDR3 residues: CASSPGLAANTGELFF. The CDR3 region has the DNA TGTGCCAGCTCACCGGGACTAGCGGCCAACACCGGGGAGCTGTTTTTT.

V and J are TRBV11-2 and TRBJ1-2, with D possibly matching TRBD1 (6 bases). This CDR3 has 13 residues. Germline loops: CDR1 SGHAT, CDR2 FQNNGV. The V gene lost 5 bases and the J gene lost 9 bases, with 16 bases spanning the gap. The CDR3 nucleotides are TGTGCCAGCAGCATTCATTACCGGGACAGCTACACCTTC. Translating it yields CASSIHYRDSYTF.

This clonotype was detected many times. The chain recombines TRBV15 with TRBJ2-7; 10 bases are a match to TRBD2. Looked up from germline, CDR1 is LNHNV and CDR2 is YYDKDF (reference sequence). V gave up 6 bases and J gave up 6 bases; unmatched junction bases: 11. This CDR3 contains 15 residues. In DNA, the CDR3 is TGTGCCACCAGTCTTACTAGCGGGGAATTTCTCGAGCAGTACTTC. This gives the protein CATSLTSGEFLEQYF.

In its sample, this clonotype was seen many times. The rearrangement links TRBV4-2 to TRBJ2-1; tentative D call: TRBD2 (6 bases). V lost 0 bases and J lost 8, with 20 bases in between. This CDR3 is 17 amino acids long. Germline-derived CDR1 and CDR2 are LGHNA and YNFKEQ. The CDR3 DNA reads as TGTGCCAGCAGCCAAGAGTCTAGCGCTTCTTCGTTCGATGAGCAGTTCTTC. Translated, it gives CASSQESSASSFDEQFF.

Only one count was recorded for this clonotype. This rearrangement joins TRBV5-6 to TRBJ2-2; D call uncertain. CDR1 is SGHDT and CDR2 is YYEEEE in the germline V gene. The germline V and J ends were trimmed by 3 bases and 0 bases, with 6 bases remaining between them. This CDR3 has 14 residues. DNA of the CDR3: TGTGCCAGCAGCTGGGGAACGAACACCGGGGAGCTGTTTTTT. As protein: CASSWGTNTGELFF.

This clonotype was recorded many times. The V call is TRBV6-1, the J call TRBJ1-3, with D perhaps TRBD1 (5 bases). The V gene lost 1 base and the J gene lost 0 bases, with 10 bases spanning the gap. The CDR3 has 16 residues. Germline CDR1 MNHNS, CDR2 SASEGT. The CDR3 coding sequence is TGTGCCAGCAGTGAAGAGGACATCAACTCTGGAAACACCATATATTTT. It translates to CASSEEDINSGNTIYF.

This clonotype was observed many times. The chain couples TRBV7-6 to TRBJ2-7; 7 bases are shared with TRBD1. The CDR3 runs 17 residues. Looked up from germline, CDR1 is SGHVS and CDR2 is FNYEAQ. V was pared by 5 bases and J by 0 bases, with 13 bases of the junction left unmatched. CDR3 DNA sequence: TGTGCCAGCAGCCGCCTAACGGACAGGTCGAGCTCCTACGAGCAGTACTTC. It translates to CASSRLTDRSSSYEQYF.

At least ten counts were recorded for this clonotype. The chain employs TRBV29-1 and TRBJ2-1, with 14 nucleotides matching TRBD2. The CDR3 runs to 17 residues. J lost 14 bases, V lost 8 bases, and 23 bases had no gene match. The germline V gene encodes CDR1 SQVTM and CDR2 ANQGSEA. CDR3 loop: CSLRPHTGTSGREGEFF. CDR3 DNA: TGCAGCCTCAGACCCCACACCGGGACTAGCGGGAGAGAGGGGGAGTTCTTC.